The 10 T cell receptor beta chains reported below all come from one sample, sequenced in a study of beta chain features in type 1 diabetes. Study findings and constraints: Researchers report that Type 1 diabetes patients had moderately but significantly shorter TCRB CDR3s across all four CD4+ subsets.

Expressed TCRB transcripts got sequenced, as all isolated RNA was reverse transcribed. Repertoires were generated with immunoSEQ multiplex PCR, while TCRdb's copy carries only in-frame clones and drops some. The table has over 200,000 clones, roughly 10% seen once. No antigen is known for these receptors. Sequenced input: naive CD4+ T cells from blood. These TCRs come from a man aged 25 to 40 with type 1 diabetes.

This clone has a handful of counts. This rearrangement joins TRBV6-1 to TRBJ1-2, with a tentative D call TRBD1 (5 bases). Germline CDR1 MNHNS, CDR2 SASEGT. Trimming shortened V by 10 bases and J by 2 bases, and 11 bases separated the two germline ends. CDR3 size: 12 residues. CDR3 loop: CATRGANYGYTF. CDR3 nucleotide sequence: TGTGCCACCAGAGGGGCGAACTATGGCTACACCTTC.

This rearrangement joins TRBV4-3 to TRBJ2-2, with a tentative D call TRBD2 (5 bases). Trimming removed 1 base at V and 5 bases at J, with 11 bases between. CDR1 is LGHNA, CDR2 YSLEER, per germline. The CDR3 runs to 15 residues. CDR3 in DNA: TGCGCCAGCAGCCAAGCCATGCGCGGGACCGGGGAGCTGTTTTTT. Its protein is CASSQAMRGTGELFF.

The chain links TRBV6-5 to TRBJ2-7; 8 bases are a match to TRBD1. The germline gives CDR1 MNHEY, CDR2 SVGAGI. This CDR3 region has 15 residues. V lost 2 bases and J lost 3; bases outside the gene matches: 6. Here the CDR3 reads CASSYQETGVYEQYF. The CDR3, as DNA: TGTGCCAGCAGTTACCAGGAGACAGGGGTCTACGAGCAGTACTTC.

This clone occurred a few times. This chain joins TRBV7-2 and TRBJ2-5; TRBD2 matches at 11 bases. Germline lookup yields CDR1 SGHTA and CDR2 FQGNSA. Trimming removed 5 bases from V and 1 base from J; junction bases left unmatched: 6. The CDR3 is made up of 16 amino acids. CDR3 bases: TGTGCCAGCAGCGGGGGCCTAGCGGGGGGCCAAGAGACCCAGTACTTC. Encoded protein: CASSGGLAGGQETQYF.

The chain couples TRBV7-2 to TRBJ1-4; maybe TRBD1 (5 bases). Germline V lookup: CDR1 SGHTA, CDR2 FQGNSA. The CDR3 consists of 14 residues. V was pared by 7 bases and J by 7 bases, with 16 bases between. CDR3 DNA sequence: TGTGCCAGCACCGCGGGGCCGCTGGGTGAAAAACTGTTTTTT. It specifies CASTAGPLGEKLFF.

The rearrangement joins TRBV18 to TRBJ2-1, with TRBD2 matching 9 bases. There are 15 residues in the CDR3. Germline CDR1 is KGHSH and CDR2 is LQKENI. Trimming at V came to 3 bases and at J to 3 bases, leaving 3 bases not matched to a gene. The CDR3: CASSPSSGNYNEQFF. DNA of the CDR3: TGTGCCAGCTCACCGTCTAGCGGGAACTACAATGAGCAGTTCTTC.

This clone was detected only a few times. This chain joins TRBV10-3 and TRBJ1-1; D is possibly TRBD1 (5 bases). Germline CDR1 and CDR2: ENHRY and SYGVKD. CDR3 length: 11 residues. Trimming removed 3 bases at V and 6 bases at J, with 5 bases between. This chain's CDR3 is CAISEGAEAFF. In DNA, the CDR3 is TGTGCCATCAGTGAAGGGGCTGAAGCTTTCTTT.

This clone was seen a few times. The chain combines TRBV27 with TRBJ1-5; a weak D match, TRBD1 (5 bases). The ends were cut back, 4 bases at V and 0 bases at J, with 10 bases in the middle. The CDR3 extends over 15 amino acids. Germline lookup yields CDR1 MNHEY and CDR2 SMNVEV (reference sequence). In DNA form, the CDR3 reads TGTGCCAGCAGTTCCCAGGGATATAGCAATCAGCCCCAGCATTTT. This sequence encodes CASSSQGYSNQPQHF.

This clone was counted between two and nine times. The CDR3: CASGTSAPGELFF. The CDR3 nucleotides read TGTGCCAGTGGGACTAGCGCTCCCGGGGAGCTGTTTTTT. The chain combines TRBV2 with TRBJ2-2; TRBD2 matches at 10 bases. The CDR3 length is 13 residues. The J segment lost 6 bases and the V segment lost 9 bases, leaving 4 bases of the junction unmatched. The germline CDR1 and CDR2 sequences are SNHLY and FYNNEI.

A few counts support this clone. The chain has TRBV29-1 and TRBJ2-1, with 12 bases identical to TRBD1. CDR3 length: 13 amino acids. Trimming at V came to 8 bases and at J to 8 bases, leaving 7 bases not matched to a gene. The germline gives CDR1 SQVTM, CDR2 ANQGSEA. CDR3: CSSPGQGADEQFF. In DNA form, the CDR3 reads TGCAGCTCCCCGGGACAGGGGGCTGATGAGCAGTTCTTC.